This TCR beta chain came from a study of blood T cell repertoires in COVID-19. At the level of the study: Acute-phase and convalescent COVID-19 samples originated in the United States, Italy and Spain.

Method: immunoSEQ multiplex PCR; TCRdb's copy keeps in-frame clones and lacks some. The top ten hold 8.8% of the sample, which has some 250,000 clones, roughly 90% seen once. Two negative PCRs, clearance, or symptom resolution were required of recovered Cohort 3 donors. The V gene's germline CDR1 is LNHDA and CDR2 SQIVND (reference sequence). Losses at the gene ends were 5 bases for V and 3 bases for J; bases not matched to a gene: 9. CDR3 length: 15 residues. This chain uses TRBV19 with TRBJ2-5; 7 bases agree with TRBD1. The source material was PBMCs or T cells enriched from blood (not recorded which). This clonotype originated in a man aged 35 to 55 who had recovered from COVID-19. The CDR3 is CASSLPGTAKETQYF. In DNA form, the CDR3 reads TGTGCCAGTAGTCTCCCAGGGACAGCTAAAGAGACCCAGTACTTC.